Shown below are 6 T cell receptor beta chains from a single sample sequenced in a study of identical twins. TCRdb used MiXCR to reprocess the 5' RACE reads, holding one entry per CDR3 protein. The data contain 300,000 or so distinct CDR3 sequences, around 9.7% of them singletons. These data also formed part of another study, on yellow fever vaccine responses in identical twins.

The sequencing sample was made of CD8+ T cells sorted from blood. Receptors originate from a woman under 30 in good health.

The table lists this clonotype with many counts. V and J are TRBV13 and TRBJ2-3; a weak D match, TRBD2 (6 bases). Germline CDR1 is PRHDT and CDR2 is FYEKMQ (reference sequence). Trimming removed 6 bases at V and 3 bases at J, with 13 bases between. The CDR3 has 14 amino acids. This CDR3 reads CASRVGRRTDTQYF. The CDR3 DNA reads as TGTGCCAGCAGAGTCGGGAGAAGGACAGATACGCAGTATTTT.

Only a few counts were recorded for this clonotype. The chain employs TRBV2 and TRBJ2-7; 9 bases are shared with TRBD1. The CDR3 length is 14 residues. CDR1 SNHLY and CDR2 FYNNEI come from the germline V gene. V lost 1 base and J lost 5; bases outside the gene matches: 3. The CDR3 DNA sequence: TGTGCCAGCAGTGAAGGGACAGGGGAGAACGAGCAGTACTTC. Translating it yields CASSEGTGENEQYF.

This clonotype was seen ten or more times. The gene calls are TRBV20-1 and TRBJ1-4; possibly TRBD1 for D (5 bases). V gave up 5 bases and J gave up 7 bases, with 17 bases separating them. In germline, CDR1 is DFQATT, CDR2 SNEGSKA (reference sequence). The CDR3 extends over 14 amino acids. The DNA of the CDR3 is TGCAGTGCTGGAAGGACCCCGGGGGGTGAAAAACTGTTTTTT. This codes for CSAGRTPGGEKLFF.

This clonotype has at least ten counts. The rearrangement joins TRBV12-3 or TRBV12-4 to TRBJ2-1, with 11 bases aligning to TRBD2. The V gene end was trimmed by 5 bases and the J gene end by 8 bases; junction bases not matched to a gene: 8. The CDR3 covers 15 residues. The CDR3 region has the DNA TGTGCCAGCAGTCCAACTAGCGGGAGCCCGTATGAGCAGTTCTTC. It translates to CASSPTSGSPYEQFF.

The rearrangement uses TRBV2 and TRBJ2-6; D gene ambiguous. V was clipped by 10 bases and J by 4 bases, with 23 bases between them. The CDR3 spans 17 residues. Germline CDR1 reads SNHLY; CDR2 reads FYNNEI. CDR3 DNA: TGTGCCACCTCTTATTCGGTGGATGTTGTGGGGGCCAACGTCCTGACTTTC. Translated: CATSYSVDVVGANVLTF.

This clonotype has a count of ten or more. The rearrangement uses TRBV11-1 and TRBJ2-3, with D perhaps assigned TRBD1 or TRBD2 (6 bases each). CDR3 length: 19 amino acids. Looked up from germline, CDR1 is SGHAT and CDR2 is FQDESV (reference sequence). With 4 bases removed from V and 1 base from J, the gap between germline ends came to 24 bases. The CDR3 region is CASSSPQGGTQLRTDTQYF. The CDR3 DNA reads TGTGCCAGCAGCTCACCCCAAGGGGGGACCCAACTCCGCACAGATACGCAGTATTTT.